This T cell receptor (beta chain) was profiled in a study of blood T cell repertoires in COVID-19. In the study overall: Sites across the United States, Italy and Spain contributed samples from acute and convalescent COVID-19. From T cells, B-cell-depleted T cells, or PBMCs came the material, which was cDNA or gDNA.

From germline, CDR1 is LNHDA and CDR2 SQIVND (reference sequence). The CDR3 extends over 15 amino acids. The J segment lost 8 bases and the V segment lost 4 bases, leaving 6 bases of the junction unmatched. Original processing methods: Estimated nucleated cell counts came from reference gene primer amplification. Assay used: immunoSEQ multiplex PCR; TCRdb lists only in-frame clones, some missing. V and J calls and clone size are copied from that table; D and trimming were computed from the DNA. The table includes about 40,000 clones, approximately 88% detected once. The chain has TRBV19 and TRBJ1-6, with 9 bases lining up with TRBD1. The clonotype comes from a woman in her 70s with acute or convalescent COVID-19. The sequencing input was peripheral blood. CDR3 DNA sequence: TGTGCCAGTAGTACATCGGGGACAGGGTATTCACCCCTCCACTTT. It encodes CASSTSGTGYSPLHF.